Each of the 8 T cell receptor beta chains below was sequenced from the same sample in a study of blood T cell repertoires in COVID-19. Sequencing was performed with immunoSEQ multiplex PCR; in TCRdb, only in-frame clones are kept and a portion is missing. This table has 150,000 to 200,000 clones, roughly 87% appearing once. Sequenced input: peripheral blood. These receptors were obtained from a man younger than 35 who had recovered from COVID-19.

The chain employs TRBV4-1 and TRBJ1-2, with D possibly matching TRBD1 (5 bases). Per germline, CDR1 MGHRA and CDR2 YSYEKL. V shed 4 bases and J shed 8 bases, with 20 bases lying between them. The CDR3 has 15 residues. CDR3 protein: CASSRRTTPQDGYTF. DNA for the CDR3: TGCGCCAGCAGCCGACGTACCACACCACAGGACGGCTACACCTTC.

The genes are TRBV7-8 and TRBJ2-1; TRBD2 aligns across 9 bases. Germline trimming cut 5 bases from V and 8 bases from J; bases unmatched to any gene: 7. The CDR3 runs 14 residues. The germline V gene has CDR1 SGHVS and CDR2 FQNEAQ. The CDR3, as DNA: TGTGCCAGCAGCCCCCTTAGCGGGAGTCATGAGCAGTTCTTC. This translates into CASSPLSGSHEQFF.

For the CDR3, the DNA is TGCGCCAGCAGCCAAGTTGGAGGGCCCCAGCATTTT. It is translated as CASSQVGGPQHF. This chain joins TRBV4-1 and TRBJ1-5, with D unresolved. V was clipped by 1 base and J by 9 bases, with 7 bases between them. The CDR3 length is 12 residues. Germline V gene lookup returns CDR1 MGHRA and CDR2 YSYEKL.

This clone has a handful of counts. The J gene is TRBJ2-1, the V gene TRBV9, with D possibly TRBD2 on 5 matching bases. The CDR3 spans 15 residues. V lost 4 bases, J lost 6 bases, and 17 bases lay in between. Germline V CDR1 and CDR2: SGDLS, YYNGEE. The CDR3 sequence: CASSPGGSISNEQFF. The CDR3 DNA is TGTGCCAGCAGCCCCGGAGGCTCAATAAGCAATGAGCAGTTCTTC.

This clone was seen only a few times. CDR3 protein: CASSSSGATYEQYF. In DNA form, the CDR3 reads TGTGCCAGCAGCAGCAGCGGGGCAACCTACGAGCAGTACTTC. This rearrangement joins TRBV13 to TRBJ2-7; 7 positions agree with TRBD2. CDR1 is PRHDT, CDR2 FYEKMQ, per germline (reference sequence). J gave up 2 bases and V 5 bases, and 6 bases lay outside the gene matches. The CDR3 consists of 14 residues.

CDR3 in amino acids: CASSTAGSGANVLTF. DNA for the CDR3: TGTGCCAGCAGTACCGCAGGGTCTGGGGCCAACGTCCTGACTTTC. The rearrangement links TRBV28 to TRBJ2-6; maybe TRBD1 (5 bases). Germline V gives CDR1 MDHEN, CDR2 SYDVKM. The CDR3 spans 15 residues. The germline V and J ends were trimmed by 5 bases and 1 base, with 9 bases remaining between them.

V is TRBV19 and J is TRBJ2-7, with 8 bases fitting TRBD1. The length of the CDR3 is 16 residues. V lost 5 bases, J lost 1 base, and 10 bases stayed unmatched. Germline CDR1 and CDR2: LNHDA and SQIVND (reference sequence). This CDR3 is CASSPVFGTGSYEQYF. The CDR3 DNA reads as TGTGCCAGTAGTCCCGTATTCGGGACAGGTTCCTACGAGCAGTACTTC.

V is TRBV7-2 and J is TRBJ1-5; TRBD1 matches 7 bases. V was pared by 3 bases and J by 5 bases, with 4 bases of the junction left unmatched. The CDR3 is 14 residues long. Germline V gene lookup returns CDR1 SGHTA and CDR2 FQGNSA. For the CDR3, the DNA is TGTGCCAGCAGCTTGACAGGGCCCGATCAGCCCCAGCATTTT. Protein: CASSLTGPDQPQHF.